The rows below give T cell receptor beta chains drawn from one sample of a study of T cells in pancreatic ductal adenocarcinoma. Libraries were prepared by immunoSEQ multiplex PCR; TCRdb keeps only in-frame clonotypes and omits some of them. The sample holds tens of thousands of clones, around nine tenths seen once. The sequenced sample consisted of PBMCs. These receptors originate from a human donor with pancreatic ductal adenocarcinoma. CDR3s include the opening cysteine and the closing phenylalanine or tryptophan. D genes are given only for firm matches. The size entry is marked missing in some rows and otherwise reads once, few, many or a size class.

TRBJ1-1 . TRBV28 . 15 TGTGCCAGCAGTTTTAGACCCACAGTCAACACTGAAGCTTTCTTT CASSFRPTVNTEAFF
TRBJ1-2 . TRBV28 . 14 TGTGCCAGCAGCACACAGGTGACCCTCTATGGCTACACCTTC CASSTQVTLYGYTF
TRBJ2-2 . TRBV6-1 . 13 TGTGCCAGCAGTGTCTCAGACACCGGGGAGCTGTTTTTT CASSVSDTGELFF
TRBJ1-5 . TRBV6-4 . 19 TGTGCCAGCAGTGACTCTTTCCGAGGGTCAGGGTATAGCAATCAGCCCCAGCATTTT CASSDSFRGSGYSNQPQHF
TRBJ1-2 . TRBV6-1 . 15 TGTGCCAGCAGTGCCCAGGACGGGAATAACTATGGCTACACCTTC CASSAQDGNNYGYTF
TRBJ1-1 TRBD1 TRBV5-1 . 16 TGCGCCAGCAGCCCCGATCCCGGGACAGTGAACACTGAAGCTTTCTTT CASSPDPGTVNTEAFF
TRBJ1-1 . TRBV29-1 . 13 TGCAGCGTCGGACAGCTGATGAACACTGAAGCTTTCTTT CSVGQLMNTEAFF
TRBJ2-3 . TRBV11-3 . 14 TGTGCCAGCAGCTTTGGGGGGCGCGAAGATACGCAGTATTTT CASSFGGREDTQYF
TRBJ1-1 TRBD1 TRBV15 . 14 TGTGCCACCAACCCCATTGACAGGGCCACTGAAGCTTTCTTT CATNPIDRATEAFF
TRBJ2-1 TRBD2 TRBV5-1 . 14 TGCGCCAGCAACTCTGGGCGGGAGGTCGATGAGCAGTTCTTC CASNSGREVDEQFF
TRBJ2-7 . TRBV6-6 . 14 TGTGCCAGCAGGCAAACCGGACAGTCCTACGAGCAGTACTTC CASRQTGQSYEQYF
TRBJ2-7 . TRBV5-1 . 14 TGCGCCAGCAGCTTGGGAGCCAGGGGCTACGAGCAGTACTTC CASSLGARGYEQYF
TRBJ2-1 TRBD2 TRBV5-4 . 18 TGTGCCAGCAGCTTGGGGGGGGGTCGACTAGCGGGAGGTAATGAGCAGTTCTTC CASSLGGGRLAGGNEQFF
TRBJ2-7 . TRBV27 once 15 TGTGCCAGCAGTCTTTGGACGGGGAGCTCCTACGAGCAGTACTTC CASSLWTGSSYEQYF
TRBJ1-6 . TRBV11-2 . 13 TGTGCCAGCAGCTTAGGCGGAAAACTACCCCTCCACTTT CASSLGGKLPLHF
TRBJ2-3 . TRBV5-1 . 18 TGCGCCAGCAGCTTGGCCCCAGCCCCGACAGGATCTGGAGATACGCAGTATTTT CASSLAPAPTGSGDTQYF
TRBJ2-7 TRBD1 TRBV2 . 14 TGTGCCAGCAGACCTGGGACAGCCTTTGGCGAGCAGTACTTC CASRPGTAFGEQYF
TRBJ2-3 . TRBV2 once 11 TGTGCCGGATCAAAGGAGGATACGCAGTATTTT CAGSKEDTQYF
TRBJ1-1 TRBD1 TRBV6-1 . 15 TGTGCCAGCAGTCCCCGGACAGGGAGAAACACTGAAGCTTTCTTT CASSPRTGRNTEAFF
TRBJ2-3 TRBD2 TRBV5-1 . 15 TGCGCCAGCAGCGGAAGCGGGAGTGGGACAGATACGCAGTATTTT CASSGSGSGTDTQYF
TRBJ1-1 TRBD1 TRBV19 . 16 TGTGCCAGTAGTATCCTGACAGGGACCCTGAACACTGAAGCTTTCTTT CASSILTGTLNTEAFF
TRBJ2-5 TRBD2 TRBV11-2 . 14 TGTGCCAGCAGCCTAGCGGGAGGCGGAGAGACCCAGTACTTC CASSLAGGGETQYF
TRBJ1-2 . TRBV7-5 . 13 TGTGCCAGCAGCTTATTTAGGGTGGATGGCTACACCTTC CASSLFRVDGYTF
TRBJ1-2 . TRBV9 . 16 TGTGCCAGCAGCGCGCGGGGTGGGGGTTCCGTCTATGGCTACACCTTC CASSARGGGSVYGYTF
TRBJ2-3 . TRBV11-2 . 19 TGTGCCAGCAGCTTATATGCCCAAGGGGTCGGCGGGAACACAGATACGCAGTATTTT CASSLYAQGVGGNTDTQYF
TRBJ1-5 TRBD1 TRBV28 . 14 TGTGCCAGCCGAGGGGGCGAGAGCAATCAGCCCCAGCATTTT CASRGGESNQPQHF
TRBJ2-7 . TRBV11-3 . 14 TGTGCCAGCAGCCCCCTGGGGACTTTCTACGAGCAGTACTTC CASSPLGTFYEQYF
TRBJ1-2 . TRBV5-5 . 13 TGTGCCAGCAGCTTATTTAGGGTGGATGGCTACACCTTC CASSLFRVDGYTF
TRBJ2-7 TRBD2 TRBV27 . 15 TGTGCCAGCAGATCCCTCTCTAGCGGTCGGGACGAGCAGTACTTC CASRSLSSGRDEQYF
TRBJ2-7 . TRBV10-3 . 14 TGTGCCATCAGAGAGACAGATAACCCCTACGAGCAGTACTTC CAIRETDNPYEQYF
TRBJ2-1 TRBD2 TRBV7-8 . 17 TGTGCCAGCAGCCGAGGCGCGGGGGTTTCCGGGACCAATGAGCAGTTCTTC CASSRGAGVSGTNEQFF
TRBJ2-7 TRBD1 TRBV2 . 12 TGTGCCAGCAGTCTACAGGGGGACGAGCAGTACTTC CASSLQGDEQYF
TRBJ2-2 TRBD2 TRBV7-8 few 15 TGTGCCAGCGGGCCTAGCGGTGCGAACACCGGGGAGCTGTTTTTT CASGPSGANTGELFF
TRBJ1-1 . TRBV19 . 13 TGTGCCAGTAGTATGAAGGGGGACACTGAAGCTTTCTTT CASSMKGDTEAFF
TRBJ2-3 . TRBV7-2 . 14 TGTGCCAGCAGCTTAGCCCGATACACAGATACGCAGTATTTT CASSLARYTDTQYF
TRBJ1-5 TRBD1 TRBV18 . 14 TGTGCCAGCTCACCGGGACAGGTCAATCAGCCCCAGCATTTT CASSPGQVNQPQHF
TRBJ2-2 . TRBV11-3 . 13 TGTGCCAGCAGCTTCCCCCCCACCGGTGGTCTGTTTTTT CASSFPPTGGLFF
TRBJ2-1 . TRBV6-4 . 15 TGTGCCAGCAGTGACGGGTTAGTGGGCCCGAATGAGCAGTTCTTC CASSDGLVGPNEQFF
TRBJ1-2 . TRBV28 . 12 TGTGCCAGCAGTCGAGGGAGGGTCCGAGACACCTTC CASSRGRVRDTF